This record covers a single TCR beta chain. The table came from immunoSEQ multiplex PCR; TCRdb's copy has only in-frame clones and leaves some out. Found here are 95,000 to 120,000 clones, more than 65% of them singletons; the top ten hold around 25%. The data are from a study of shared clonotypes between healthy human individuals. CDR3 length: 17 residues. Trimming cost V 2 bases and J 3 bases; bases outside gene matches: 12. In germline, CDR1 is MGHDK, CDR2 SYGVNS. The chain recombines TRBV25-1 with TRBJ2-5; 7 bases agree with TRBD1. The specimen sequenced was memory CD8+ T cells sorted from blood. Documented subset: CD45RO+ cells pooled with CCR7-negative TemRA cells. The TCR sequence derives from a woman aged 30 to 39 in good health. CDR3 sequence reads: CASSEHRPDRLEETQYF. The CDR3, as DNA: TGTGCCAGCAGTGAACACAGACCGGACAGGTTGGAAGAGACCCAGTACTTC.